This TCR beta chain stems from a study of blood T cell dynamics during melanoma immunotherapy (dated by TCRdb to the early 2020s). In the study overall: Patients with metastatic melanoma were treated with first-line pembrolizumab or nivolumab plus ipilimumab as standard of care in the United Kingdom. To find early correlates of response, peripheral T cell receptor repertoires were profiled in metastatic melanoma patients before and after one cycle of checkpoint inhibitor therapy. The training cohort consisted of consecutive patients, while an additional independent group of patients from the same centre was pooled to form an external validation set. Broader findings and caveats from the paper: Whether the T cell clones behind the repertoire changes were melanoma-specific or instead reflected general immune activation was something the study could not determine. A bifurcated reorganization of the PBMC repertoire at W3, with increased clonality or increased diversity, was observed in patients who later achieved disease control, unlike in progressors. The relatively small sample size was acknowledged as something that could potentially limit how far the results can be generalized.

Of note for this clone: Its antigen specificity is not known. The input lacks base qualities; no much larger clone sits a single base away.

Counted from cysteine to phenylalanine, this CDR3 has 15 amino acids. Only CDR3 DNA is held: 45 bases, read in frame from base 1. CDR1 and CDR2 (MNHEY, SVGAGI) derive from the germline V gene. The germline V and J ends show losses of 2 bases and 4 bases respectively, and no gene match explains 4 bases of the junction. Per the publication, the time point label means: week 3, after first cycle of checkpoint inhibitor. Blood samples were taken before treatment (T0) and at week 3 (W3), following the first cycle of checkpoint blockade. Except for a couple of patients with rapid clinical progression, response was assessed 12 weeks after the first infusion by RECIST 1.1; disease control meant complete response, partial response or stable disease. Patients were excluded for prior systemic cancer treatment, concomitant immunosuppressant therapy or synchronous other active malignancies. To track both circulating cells and T cell turnover, TCR beta was sequenced from bulk PBMC as well as from plasma cell-free DNA. Lymphoprep and SepMate tubes were used to isolate PBMC from blood, and red cell lysis was then performed. QIAamp DNA Blood Mini kits were used to extract DNA from PBMC and from sorted T cell subsets.

Every bulk PBMC sample had a fixed 350 ng of DNA loaded. Following the manufacturer instructions, the immunoSEQ TCRb Assay kit was used to amplify TCR beta CDR3 sequences from genomic DNA. The KAPA Library Quantification Kit for Illumina platforms was used to quantify the pooled libraries by qPCR. Sequencing of the pooled libraries was done on an Illumina NextSeq 500, with clustering at about 0.6-1.1 pM. Concerning the study's data processing: Analysis of the TCR data relied on immunoSEQ ANALYZER and the R LymphoSeq package. A rearrangement efficiency score was calculated as productive divided by the sum of productive and non-productive CDR3 sequences. Clonality was assessed using the Gini coefficient and diversity using the Renyi index at alpha=1, with pairwise comparisons between timepoints within each patient. In LymphoSeq, clonal relatedness was computed with an edit distance of 3 and repertoire similarity was computed with the Bhattacharyya coefficient. To classify response, a linear discriminant analysis based on week-3 changes in clonality and diversity was built using the R MASS and caret packages. As stored in TCRdb, this immuneACCESS dataset retains in-frame rearrangements with V and J assigned. A fraction of the clones does not appear; measured against another copy, unresolved V genes explain less than half of the discrepancy, and the remainder lacks a known reason. V and J calls and clone size are copied from that table; D and trimming were computed from the DNA. The sample includes 25,000 to 35,000 clones, with approximately 80% observed a single time. The ten top clones hold 10% of the sample.

In this chain, TRBV6-5 is recombined with TRBJ1-2; the central 10 bases match TRBD1. The receptor was derived from a human donor with melanoma. This material consisted of blood, taken from a patient treated with checkpoint blockade. At the DNA level, the sequence is TGTGCCAGCAGTTACGGGACAGGGGTTATCTATGGCTACACCTTC. Translated, it reads CASSYGTGVIYGYTF.